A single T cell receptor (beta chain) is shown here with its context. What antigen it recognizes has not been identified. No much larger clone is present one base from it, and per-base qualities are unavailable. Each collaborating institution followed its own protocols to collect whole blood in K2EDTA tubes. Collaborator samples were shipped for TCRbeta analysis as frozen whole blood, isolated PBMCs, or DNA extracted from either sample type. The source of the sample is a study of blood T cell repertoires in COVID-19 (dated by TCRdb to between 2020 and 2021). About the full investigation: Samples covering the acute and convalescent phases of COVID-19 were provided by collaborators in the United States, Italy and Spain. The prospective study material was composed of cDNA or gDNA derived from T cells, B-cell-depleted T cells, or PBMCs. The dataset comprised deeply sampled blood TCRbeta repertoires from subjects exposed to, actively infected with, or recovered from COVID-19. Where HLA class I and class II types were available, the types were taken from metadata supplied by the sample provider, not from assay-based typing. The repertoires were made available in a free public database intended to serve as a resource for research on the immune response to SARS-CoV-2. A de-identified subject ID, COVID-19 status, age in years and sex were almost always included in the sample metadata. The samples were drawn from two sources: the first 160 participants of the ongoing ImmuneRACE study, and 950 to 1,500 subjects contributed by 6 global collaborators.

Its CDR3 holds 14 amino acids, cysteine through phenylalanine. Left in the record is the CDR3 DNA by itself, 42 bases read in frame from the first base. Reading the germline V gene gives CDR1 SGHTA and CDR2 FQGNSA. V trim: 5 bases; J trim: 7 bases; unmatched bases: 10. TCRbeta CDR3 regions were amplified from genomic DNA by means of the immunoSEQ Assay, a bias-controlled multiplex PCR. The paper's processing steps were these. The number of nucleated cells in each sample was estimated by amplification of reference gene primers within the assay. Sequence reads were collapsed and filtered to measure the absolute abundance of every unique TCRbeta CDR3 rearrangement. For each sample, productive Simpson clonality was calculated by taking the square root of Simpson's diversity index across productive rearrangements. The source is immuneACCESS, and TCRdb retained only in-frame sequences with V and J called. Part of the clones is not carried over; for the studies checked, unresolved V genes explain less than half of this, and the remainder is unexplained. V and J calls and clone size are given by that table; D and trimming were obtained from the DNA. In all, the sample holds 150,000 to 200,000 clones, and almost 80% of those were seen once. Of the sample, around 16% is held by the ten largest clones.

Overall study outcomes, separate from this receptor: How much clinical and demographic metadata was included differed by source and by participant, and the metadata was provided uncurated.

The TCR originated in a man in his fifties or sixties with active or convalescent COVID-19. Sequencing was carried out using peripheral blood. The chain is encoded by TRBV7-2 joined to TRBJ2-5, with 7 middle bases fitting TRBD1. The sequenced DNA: TGTGCCAGCAGCCCCAGGACAGGTCAGGGGACCCAGTACTTC. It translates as CASSPRTGQGTQYF.